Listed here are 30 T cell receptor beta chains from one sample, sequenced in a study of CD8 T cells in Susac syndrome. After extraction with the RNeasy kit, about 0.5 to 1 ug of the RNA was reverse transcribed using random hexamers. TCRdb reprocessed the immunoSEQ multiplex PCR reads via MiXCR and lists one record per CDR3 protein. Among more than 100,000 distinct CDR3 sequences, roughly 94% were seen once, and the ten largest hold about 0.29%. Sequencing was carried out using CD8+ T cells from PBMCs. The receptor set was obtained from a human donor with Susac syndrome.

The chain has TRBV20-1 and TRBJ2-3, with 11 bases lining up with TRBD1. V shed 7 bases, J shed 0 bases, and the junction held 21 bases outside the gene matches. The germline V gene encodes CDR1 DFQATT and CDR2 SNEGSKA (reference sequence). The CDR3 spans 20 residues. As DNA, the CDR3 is TGCAGTGGAGCAGGGTGGTCCGGGACAGGGGGTATTCGGAGCACAGATACGCAGTATTTT. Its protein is CSGAGWSGTGGIRSTDTQYF.

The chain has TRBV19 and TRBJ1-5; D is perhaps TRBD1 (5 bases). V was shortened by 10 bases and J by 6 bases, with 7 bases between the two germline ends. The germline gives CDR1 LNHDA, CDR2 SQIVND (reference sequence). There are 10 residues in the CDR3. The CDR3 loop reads CATGGQPQHF. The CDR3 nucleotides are TGTGCCACCGGGGGTCAGCCCCAGCATTTT.

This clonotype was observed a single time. The CDR3 nucleotides read TGTGCCAGCAGTTTATCGGCGGCCGGGGACTACGAGCAGTACTTC. Translating gives CASSLSAAGDYEQYF. V gene TRBV28 combines with J gene TRBJ2-7, with D possibly TRBD2 on 5 matching bases. The CDR3 length is 15 residues. In germline, CDR1 is MDHEN, CDR2 SYDVKM. With 1 base removed from V and 3 bases from J, the gap between germline ends came to 13 bases.

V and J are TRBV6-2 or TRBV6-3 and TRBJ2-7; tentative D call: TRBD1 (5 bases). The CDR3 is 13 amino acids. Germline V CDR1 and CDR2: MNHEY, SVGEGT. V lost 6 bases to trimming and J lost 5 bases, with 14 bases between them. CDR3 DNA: TGTGCCAGCAGCGGCTGGGGCCGAGACGAGCAGTACTTC. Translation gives CASSGWGRDEQYF.

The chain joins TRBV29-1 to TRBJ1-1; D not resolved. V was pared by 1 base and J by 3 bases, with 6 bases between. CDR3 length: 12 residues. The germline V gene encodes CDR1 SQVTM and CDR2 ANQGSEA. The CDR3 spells CSVEGGDTEAFF. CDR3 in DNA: TGCAGCGTTGAAGGGGGAGACACTGAAGCTTTCTTT. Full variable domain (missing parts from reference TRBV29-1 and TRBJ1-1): SAVISQKPSRDICQRGTSLTIQCQVDSQVTMMFWYRQQPGQSLTLIATANQGSEATYESGFVIDKFPISRPNLTFSTLTVSNMSPEDSSIYLCSVEGGDTEAFFGQGTRLTVV.

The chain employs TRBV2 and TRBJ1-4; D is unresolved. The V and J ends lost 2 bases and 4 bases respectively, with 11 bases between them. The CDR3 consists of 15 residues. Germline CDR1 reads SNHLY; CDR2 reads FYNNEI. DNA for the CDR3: TGTGCCAGCAGTGAAATCGGGCAGCATAATGAAAAACTGTTTTTT. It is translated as CASSEIGQHNEKLFF.

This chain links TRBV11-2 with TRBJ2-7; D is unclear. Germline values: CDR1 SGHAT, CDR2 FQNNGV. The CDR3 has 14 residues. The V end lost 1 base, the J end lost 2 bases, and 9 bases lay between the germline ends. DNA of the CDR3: TGTGCCAGCAGCTTAGCTAGTTTTCCCTACGAGCAGTACTTC. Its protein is CASSLASFPYEQYF.

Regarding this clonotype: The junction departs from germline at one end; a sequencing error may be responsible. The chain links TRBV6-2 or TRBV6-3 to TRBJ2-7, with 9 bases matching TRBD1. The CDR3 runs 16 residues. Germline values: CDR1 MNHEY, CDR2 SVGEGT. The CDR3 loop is CASSYGPGTGIDEQYF. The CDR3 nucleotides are TGTGCCAGCAGTTACGGACCCGGGACAGGGATCGACGAACAGTACTTC.

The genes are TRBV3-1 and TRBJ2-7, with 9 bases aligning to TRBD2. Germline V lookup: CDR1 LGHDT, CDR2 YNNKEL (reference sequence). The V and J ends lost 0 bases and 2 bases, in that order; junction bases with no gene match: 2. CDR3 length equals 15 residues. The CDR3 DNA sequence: TGTGCCAGCAGCCAAGACGCTAGCGGGGCCTACGAGCAGTACTTC. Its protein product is CASSQDASGAYEQYF.

This chain's CDR3 is CASSHLAGESNEQFF. CDR3 nucleotide sequence: TGCGCCAGCAGCCATTTAGCGGGGGAGAGCAATGAGCAGTTCTTC. V is TRBV4-1 and J is TRBJ2-1, with 9 bases matching TRBD2. Germline V gene data show CDR1 as MGHRA and CDR2 as YSYEKL. This CDR3 contains 15 residues. V trimming: 3 bases; J trimming: 6 bases; junction bases outside the gene matches: 6.

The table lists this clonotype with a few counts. CDR3 amino acids: CASSQVGNTEAFF. The CDR3 DNA follows: TGCGCCAGCAGCCAAGTTGGAAACACTGAAGCTTTCTTT. The rearrangement joins TRBV4-1 to TRBJ1-1, with D unresolved. Trimming removed 1 base at V and 2 bases at J, with 5 bases between. CDR1 and CDR2 (germline): MGHRA, YSYEKL. This CDR3 is 13 amino acids long.

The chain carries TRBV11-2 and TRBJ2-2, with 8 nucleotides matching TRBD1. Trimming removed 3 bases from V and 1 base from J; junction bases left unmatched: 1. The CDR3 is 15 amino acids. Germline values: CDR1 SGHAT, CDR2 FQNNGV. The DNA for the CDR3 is TGTGCCAGCAGCTTGGGGACAGGGAACACCGGGGAGCTGTTTTTT. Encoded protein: CASSLGTGNTGELFF.

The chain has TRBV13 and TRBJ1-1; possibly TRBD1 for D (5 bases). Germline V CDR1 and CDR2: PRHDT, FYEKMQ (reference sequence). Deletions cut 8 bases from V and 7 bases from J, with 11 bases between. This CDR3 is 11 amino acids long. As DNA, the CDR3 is TGTGCCAGCTTGCGGGGGAATGAAGCTTTCTTT. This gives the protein CASLRGNEAFF.

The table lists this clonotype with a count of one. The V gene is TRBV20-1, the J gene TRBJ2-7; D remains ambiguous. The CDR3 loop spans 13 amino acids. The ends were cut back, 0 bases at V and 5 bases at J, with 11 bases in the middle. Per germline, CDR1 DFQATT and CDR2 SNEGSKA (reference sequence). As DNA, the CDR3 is TGCAGTGCTAGAGATGGGTCGGGTCACGAGCAGTACTTC. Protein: CSARDGSGHEQYF.

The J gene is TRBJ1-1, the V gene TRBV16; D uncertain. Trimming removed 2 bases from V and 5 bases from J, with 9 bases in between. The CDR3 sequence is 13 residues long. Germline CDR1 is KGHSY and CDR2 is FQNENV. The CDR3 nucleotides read TGTGCCAGCAGCCAAGGATCCGAGACTGAAGCTTTCTTT. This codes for CASSQGSETEAFF.

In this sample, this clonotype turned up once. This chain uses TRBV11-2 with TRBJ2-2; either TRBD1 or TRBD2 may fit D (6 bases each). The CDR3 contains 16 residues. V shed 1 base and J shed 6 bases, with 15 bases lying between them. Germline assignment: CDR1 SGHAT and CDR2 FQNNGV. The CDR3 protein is CASSLVSRGLPGELFF. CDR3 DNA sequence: TGTGCCAGCAGCTTAGTTTCCCGGGGGCTGCCCGGGGAGCTGTTTTTT.

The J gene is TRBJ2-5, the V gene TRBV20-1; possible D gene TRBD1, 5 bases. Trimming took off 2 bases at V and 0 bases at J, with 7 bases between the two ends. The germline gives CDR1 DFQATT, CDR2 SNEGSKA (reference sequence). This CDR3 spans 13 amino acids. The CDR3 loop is CSARRGYQETQYF. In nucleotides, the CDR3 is TGCAGTGCTAGAAGGGGCTACCAAGAGACCCAGTACTTC.

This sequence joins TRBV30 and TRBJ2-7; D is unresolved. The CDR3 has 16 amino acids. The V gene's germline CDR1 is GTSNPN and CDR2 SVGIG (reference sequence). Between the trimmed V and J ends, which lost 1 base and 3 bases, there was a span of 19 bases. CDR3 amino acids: CAWSAPHGVKSYEQYF. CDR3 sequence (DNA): TGTGCCTGGAGTGCCCCCCACGGCGTAAAGAGCTACGAGCAGTACTTC.

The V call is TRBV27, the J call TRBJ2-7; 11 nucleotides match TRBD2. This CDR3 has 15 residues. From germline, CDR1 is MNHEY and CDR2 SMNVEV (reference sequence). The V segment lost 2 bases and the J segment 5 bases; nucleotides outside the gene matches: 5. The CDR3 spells CASSLGLAGGDEQYF. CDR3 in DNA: TGTGCCAGCAGTTTAGGTCTAGCGGGGGGCGACGAGCAGTACTTC.

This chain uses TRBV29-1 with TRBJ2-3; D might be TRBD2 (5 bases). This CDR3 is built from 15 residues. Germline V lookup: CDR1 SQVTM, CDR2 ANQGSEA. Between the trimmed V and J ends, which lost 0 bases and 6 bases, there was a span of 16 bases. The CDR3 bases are TGCAGCGTTGAAGAAAACGGACTTCAGGCGGATACGCAGTATTTT. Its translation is CSVEENGLQADTQYF.

CDR3 in amino acids: CASSPIPTPSTDTQYF. The CDR3 DNA follows: TGTGCCAGCAGCCCCATTCCGACCCCCAGCACAGATACGCAGTATTTT. V and J are TRBV5-6 and TRBJ2-3; D remains ambiguous. The CDR3 has 16 amino acids. Germline V gene data show CDR1 as SGHDT and CDR2 as YYEEEE. Trimming stripped 4 bases from V and 0 bases from J, with 15 bases between.

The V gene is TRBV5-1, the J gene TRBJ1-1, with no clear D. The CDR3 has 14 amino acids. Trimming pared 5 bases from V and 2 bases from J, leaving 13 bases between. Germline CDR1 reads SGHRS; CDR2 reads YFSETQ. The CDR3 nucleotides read TGCGCCAGCAGTCGGGGTGGGGTTAACACTGAAGCTTTCTTT. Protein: CASSRGGVNTEAFF.

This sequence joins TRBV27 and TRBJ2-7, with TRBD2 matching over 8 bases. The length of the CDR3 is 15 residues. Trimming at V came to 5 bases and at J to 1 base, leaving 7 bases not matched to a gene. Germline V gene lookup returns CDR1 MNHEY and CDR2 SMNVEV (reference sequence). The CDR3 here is CASSPRLASSYEQYF. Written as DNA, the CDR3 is TGTGCCAGCAGTCCGAGACTAGCGTCATCCTACGAGCAGTACTTC.

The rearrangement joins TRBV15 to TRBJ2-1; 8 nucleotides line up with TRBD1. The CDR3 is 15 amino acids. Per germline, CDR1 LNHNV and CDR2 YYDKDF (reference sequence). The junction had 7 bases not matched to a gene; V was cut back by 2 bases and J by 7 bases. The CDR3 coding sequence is TGTGCCACCAGCAGAAAGGACAGGGTCGATAATGAGCAGTTCTTC. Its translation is CATSRKDRVDNEQFF.

CDR3 coding DNA: TGTGCCAGCACCCATAGTCGGGACTACGAGCAGTACTTC. Residues: CASTHSRDYEQYF. The chain combines TRBV13 with TRBJ2-7, with D possibly being TRBD2 (5 bases). CDR3 size: 13 residues. Per germline, CDR1 PRHDT and CDR2 FYEKMQ (reference sequence). Trimming pared 7 bases from V and 3 bases from J, leaving 13 bases between.

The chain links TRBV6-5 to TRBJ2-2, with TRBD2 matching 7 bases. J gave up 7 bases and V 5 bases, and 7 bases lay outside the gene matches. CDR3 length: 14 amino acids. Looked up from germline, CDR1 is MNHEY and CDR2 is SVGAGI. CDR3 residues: CASSPGPGGGELFF. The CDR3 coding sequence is TGTGCCAGCAGTCCCGGGCCGGGGGGCGGGGAGCTGTTTTTT.

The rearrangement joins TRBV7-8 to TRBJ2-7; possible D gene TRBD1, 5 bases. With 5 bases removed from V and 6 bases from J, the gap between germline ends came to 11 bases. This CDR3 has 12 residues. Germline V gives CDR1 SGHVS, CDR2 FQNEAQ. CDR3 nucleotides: TGTGCCAGCAGCCCGGCAGGGTTCGAGCAGTACTTC. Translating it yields CASSPAGFEQYF. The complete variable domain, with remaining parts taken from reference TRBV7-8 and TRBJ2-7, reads GAGVSQSPRYKVAKRGQDVALRCDPISGHVSLFWYQQALGQGPEFLTYFQNEAQLDKSGLPSDRFFAERPEGSVSTLKIQRTQQEDSAVYLCASSPAGFEQYFGPGTRLTVT.

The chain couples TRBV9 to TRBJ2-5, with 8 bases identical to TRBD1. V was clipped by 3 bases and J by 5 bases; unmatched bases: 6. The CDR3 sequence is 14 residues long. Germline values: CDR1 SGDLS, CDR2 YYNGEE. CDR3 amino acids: CASSADRGVETQYF. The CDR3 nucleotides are TGTGCCAGCAGCGCCGACAGGGGAGTGGAGACCCAGTACTTC.

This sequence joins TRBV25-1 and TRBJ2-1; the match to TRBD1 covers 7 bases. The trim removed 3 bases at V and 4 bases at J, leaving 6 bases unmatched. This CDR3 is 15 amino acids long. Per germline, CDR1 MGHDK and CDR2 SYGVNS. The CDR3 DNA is TGTGCCAGCAGTGATCCAGGGGGTTTATACAATGAGCAGTTCTTC. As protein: CASSDPGGLYNEQFF.

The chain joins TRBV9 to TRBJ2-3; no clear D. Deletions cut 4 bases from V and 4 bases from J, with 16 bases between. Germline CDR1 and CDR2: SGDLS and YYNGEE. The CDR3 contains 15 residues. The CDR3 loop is CASSPRTSSADTQYF. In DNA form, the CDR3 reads TGTGCCAGCAGCCCGCGGACCTCATCAGCAGATACGCAGTATTTT.